This T cell receptor (beta chain) emerged from a study of human T cells and chemical hapten exposure. Study overall: The study traced per-sample TCR yield variation mainly to small differences in pooled library volumes.

Study outcomes and limitations: Expanded TCRs created a significantly greater count of big CDR3 similarity clusters than controls did.

TCRdb called the RACE reads again in MiXCR, with one record for every CDR3 protein. Found here are around 120,000 distinct CDR3 sequences, 13% of them singletons; the top ten hold about 3%. In its sample, this clonotype was seen many times. Its antigen is as yet unknown. The time point is: pre-sensitization, week 0. Noted treatment: therapeutic diphenylcyclopropenone sensitization with weekly scalp DPC. Source: whole blood, taken in connection with sensitization to the hapten diphenylcyclopropenone (DPC). This sequence originates from a woman between 18 and 30 years old with alopecia areata. Some clones in this sample may be carry-over from other donors' samples.

This chain's CDR3 is CASSLGQGINEQYF. The CDR3 DNA sequence: TGTGCCAGCAGCTTAGGACAGGGGATTAACGAGCAGTACTTC. This rearrangement joins TRBV7-6 to TRBJ2-7, with 8 nucleotides matching TRBD1. The CDR3 has 14 amino acids. J gave up 5 bases and V 1 base, and 4 bases lay outside the gene matches. Germline V gene sequence: CDR1 SGHVS, CDR2 FNYEAQ. Combining the CDR3 with reference TRBV7-6 and TRBJ2-7 gives the whole variable domain GAGVSQSPRYKVTKRGQDVALRCDPISGHVSLYWYRQALGQGPEFLTYFNYEAQQDKSGLPNDRFSAERPEGSISTLTIQRTEQRDSAMYRCASSLGQGINEQYFGPGTRLTVT.